The 30 T cell receptor beta chains presented below share a single source sample, sequenced in a study of neurological immune-mediated disorders (dated by TCRdb to between 2017 and 2020). Receptors were amplified or captured by 5' RACE. Sequencing took place on an Illumina HiSeq 2500. Using fastp at Q25 and MiXCR, TCRdb reprocessed the public reads and kept productive beta chains. Identical CDR3 protein sequences are pooled into one entry, listed with their most common genes and DNA. The sample records 25,000 to 30,000 distinct CDR3 sequences, 6.6% of which are singletons. Together, the top ten hold about 9% of the sample. Sequences were obtained from PBMCs. Receptor source: a woman in her forties or fifties in good health.

V usage is TRBV14 and J usage is TRBJ1-1, with no clear D. The ends were cut back, 4 bases at V and 4 bases at J, with 7 bases in the middle. This CDR3 spans 12 amino acids. Germline V gives CDR1 SGHDN, CDR2 FVKESK. The CDR3 here is CASSLKVTEAFF. The CDR3 coding sequence is TGTGCCAGCAGCCTCAAAGTCACTGAAGCTTTCTTT.

The sample holds many counts of this clonotype. The genes are TRBV18 and TRBJ1-5; unclear D gene. The V gene's germline CDR1 is KGHSH and CDR2 LQKENI. This CDR3 has 16 amino acids. V was cut by 3 bases and J by 0 bases, with 12 bases left in between. Written as DNA, the CDR3 is TGTGCCAGCTCACCTCGTGAAGGGCTTAGCAATCAGCCCCAGCATTTT. Its protein product is CASSPREGLSNQPQHF. Full variable domain (missing parts from reference TRBV18 and TRBJ1-5): NAGVMQNPRHLVRRRGQEARLRCSPMKGHSHVYWYRQLPEEGLKFMVYLQKENIIDESGMPKERFSAEFPKEGPSILRIQQVVRGDSAAYFCASSPREGLSNQPQHFGDGTRLSIL.

This clonotype came up many times. The chain has TRBV5-1 and TRBJ2-3; 9 bases align to TRBD2. CDR3 length: 14 amino acids. Germline CDR1 reads SGHRS; CDR2 reads YFSETQ. V lost 9 bases and J lost 4; bases outside the gene matches: 9. CDR3 residues: CATGSGGIADTQYF. The CDR3 region has the DNA TGCGCCACCGGCAGCGGGGGGATCGCAGATACGCAGTATTTT.

This clonotype was counted many times. This CDR3 is CASSPVQNAYEQYF. The CDR3 bases are TGTGCCAGCAGTCCCGTCCAGAACGCCTACGAGCAGTACTTC. The rearrangement joins TRBV12-3 or TRBV12-4 to TRBJ2-7, with D unresolved. There are 14 residues in the CDR3. Trimming removed 5 bases from V and 2 bases from J, with 13 bases in between.

This clonotype was recorded a few times. The J gene is TRBJ2-1, the V gene TRBV6-4, with D tentatively TRBD2 (6 bases). V lost 3 bases to trimming and J lost 6 bases, with 15 bases between them. The CDR3 consists of 15 residues. Per germline, CDR1 MRHNA and CDR2 SNTAGT. As DNA, the CDR3 is TGTGCCAGCAGTGAGCGCTCGGAGGGACCCAATGAGCAGTTCTTC. This encodes CASSERSEGPNEQFF.

This clonotype was detected many times. The chain uses TRBV5-6 and TRBJ2-2, with TRBD1 as a possible D gene (6 bases). V was shortened by 4 bases and J by 1 base, with 14 bases between the two germline ends. The CDR3 contains 16 residues. Germline-derived CDR1 and CDR2 are SGHDT and YYEEEE. The CDR3 coding sequence is TGTGCCAGCAGCAAATCCGGGACACAGAACACCGGGGAGCTGTTTTTT. This codes for CASSKSGTQNTGELFF.

Worth noting for this clonotype: This may be a read error, as it is one base from a much larger clone. The chain combines TRBV4-3 with TRBJ2-7, with D possibly called TRBD1 or TRBD2 (7 bases each). V was cut by 0 bases and J by 7 bases, with 16 bases left in between. The CDR3 covers 15 residues. Germline-derived CDR1 and CDR2 are LGHNA and YSLEER. The CDR3 spells CASSQDGGTVWEQYF. The CDR3 DNA sequence: TGCGCCAGCAGCCAAGACGGGGGGACAGTCTGGGAGCAGTACTTC.

Many counts were recorded for this clonotype. This chain uses TRBV29-1 with TRBJ2-7; tentatively, D is TRBD1 (6 bases). The V end was cut by 6 bases, the J end by 2 bases, with 14 bases between. Germline assignment: CDR1 SQVTM and CDR2 ANQGSEA. The CDR3 has 13 amino acids. The CDR3 sequence is CSVESGETYEQYF. The CDR3 DNA sequence: TGCAGCGTGGAATCAGGGGAAACCTACGAGCAGTACTTC.

This clonotype showed up many times. This chain uses TRBV7-6 with TRBJ2-5; 7 positions agree with TRBD1. Germline V gene data show CDR1 as SGHVS and CDR2 as FNYEAQ. The V and J ends lost 4 bases and 4 bases, in that order; junction bases with no gene match: 3. This CDR3 comprises 13 residues. In DNA form, the CDR3 reads TGTGCCAGCAGCTCGACAGGGAGAGAGACCCAGTACTTC. Translation: CASSSTGRETQYF. The variable domain in full, completed from reference TRBV7-6 and TRBJ2-5, reads GAGVSQSPRYKVTKRGQDVALRCDPISGHVSLYWYRQALGQGPEFLTYFNYEAQQDKSGLPNDRFSAERPEGSISTLTIQRTEQRDSAMYRCASSSTGRETQYFGPGTRLLVL.

This clonotype was counted at least ten times. The J gene is TRBJ2-1, the V gene TRBV29-1; D is unclear. Germline V gene lookup returns CDR1 SQVTM and CDR2 ANQGSEA. This CDR3 is built from 13 residues. The V gene lost 7 bases and the J gene lost 7 bases, with 17 bases spanning the gap. CDR3 sequence: CSARESHLNEQFF. CDR3 sequence (DNA): TGCAGCGCTAGGGAAAGCCACTTGAATGAGCAGTTCTTC.

This clonotype has a count of ten or more. V and J are TRBV7-3 and TRBJ2-6; possibly TRBD1 or TRBD2 for D (6 bases each). The CDR3 spans 18 residues. Trimming shortened V by 6 bases and J by 0 bases, and 18 bases separated the two germline ends. The germline V gene has CDR1 SGHTA and CDR2 FQGTGA. The CDR3 sequence is CASRPRGGGTSGANVLTF. The DNA of the CDR3 is TGTGCCAGCAGACCACGAGGAGGGGGGACCTCTGGGGCCAACGTCCTGACTTTC. Full variable domain (outside the CDR3, taken from reference TRBV7-3 and TRBJ2-6): GAGVSQTPSNKVTEKGKYVELRCDPISGHTALYWYRQSLGQGPEFLIYFQGTGAADDSGLPNDRFFAVRPEGSVSTLKIQRTERGDSAVYLCASRPRGGGTSGANVLTFGAGSRLTVL.

This clonotype was seen repeatedly, ten times or more. The J gene is TRBJ2-1, the V gene TRBV5-1; TRBD1 matches 8 bases. The V and J ends lost 4 bases and 0 bases, in that order; junction bases with no gene match: 18. This CDR3 has 20 residues. Germline V gene data show CDR1 as SGHRS and CDR2 as YFSETQ. The CDR3 is CASSGDGGRGLRSSYNEQFF. Written as DNA, the CDR3 is TGCGCCAGCAGCGGCGACGGGGGCAGGGGGCTACGCAGCTCCTACAATGAGCAGTTCTTC.

This clonotype was recorded many times. V gene TRBV20-1 combines with J gene TRBJ2-1, with D tentatively TRBD1 or TRBD2 (5 bases each). The CDR3 loop spans 14 amino acids. Trimming took 6 bases from V and 4 from J, leaving 16 bases between them. The germline V gene encodes CDR1 DFQATT and CDR2 SNEGSKA (reference sequence). CDR3 loop: CSAGPEGKYNEQFF. In nucleotides, the CDR3 is TGCAGTGCGGGACCCGAAGGCAAGTACAATGAGCAGTTCTTC.

This clonotype was recorded many times. CDR3 amino acids: CASSALAGGLEQFF. Written as DNA, the CDR3 is TGCGCCAGCAGCGCACTAGCGGGAGGCCTGGAGCAGTTCTTC. The genes are TRBV5-1 and TRBJ2-1; TRBD2 agrees at 12 bases. V was pared by 4 bases and J by 10 bases, with 6 bases of the junction left unmatched. This CDR3 is 14 amino acids long. CDR1 SGHRS and CDR2 YFSETQ come from the germline V gene.

This clonotype was seen repeatedly, ten times or more. J is TRBJ1-6 and V is TRBV7-2; 8 positions match TRBD1. Germline V gives CDR1 SGHTA, CDR2 FQGNSA. This CDR3 comprises 14 residues. Trimming at V came to 4 bases and at J to 9 bases, leaving 5 bases not matched to a gene. CDR3 region: CASSSGQGGSPLHF. For the CDR3, the DNA is TGTGCCAGCAGCTCCGGACAGGGAGGTTCACCCCTCCACTTT.

The chain couples TRBV12-3 or TRBV12-4 to TRBJ1-5; the D gene is possibly TRBD1 (5 bases). There are 14 residues in the CDR3. Trimming removed 2 bases at V and 5 bases at J, with 10 bases between. CDR3 amino acids: CASSLSGGDQPQHF. DNA of the CDR3: TGTGCCAGCAGTTTATCTGGGGGTGATCAGCCCCAGCATTTT.

This clonotype was counted many times. The CDR3 sequence: CASSHQQVHEQYF. The CDR3 region has the DNA TGTGCCAGCAGCCACCAACAGGTCCACGAGCAGTACTTC. This chain joins TRBV7-8 and TRBJ2-7; D may be TRBD1 (5 bases). V lost 5 bases and J 5 bases, leaving 13 bases between the germline ends. The CDR3 is made up of 13 amino acids. Germline CDR1 reads SGHVS; CDR2 reads FQNEAQ.

The V call is TRBV7-2, the J call TRBJ2-3, with 8 bases identical to TRBD2. Germline V gene data show CDR1 as SGHTA and CDR2 as FQGNSA. This CDR3 comprises 14 residues. The V and J ends lost 4 bases and 1 base, in that order; junction bases with no gene match: 1. The CDR3, as DNA: TGTGCCAGCAGCTCGGGACTAGGCACAGATACGCAGTATTTT. It specifies CASSSGLGTDTQYF.

This clonotype was found many times. CDR3 protein: CAWSGTGGEEKLFF. CDR3 in DNA: TGTGCCTGGAGTGGGACAGGGGGAGAGGAAAAACTGTTTTTT. The gene calls are TRBV30 and TRBJ1-4, with TRBD1 matching over 10 bases. From germline, CDR1 is GTSNPN and CDR2 SVGIG (reference sequence). The CDR3 is 14 residues long. After removal of 1 base from V and 8 bases from J, the junction contained 4 bases not matched to a gene.

This clonotype was counted at least ten times. V gene TRBV5-5 combines with J gene TRBJ2-1, with a tentative D call TRBD2 (6 bases). Trimming took off 5 bases at V and 4 bases at J, with 16 bases between the two ends. Looked up from germline, CDR1 is SGHKS and CDR2 is YYEKEE (reference sequence). The CDR3 is 15 amino acids. DNA of the CDR3: TGTGCCAGCAGTCGTGTCGGGACTTCATACAATGAGCAGTTCTTC. Translated, it gives CASSRVGTSYNEQFF.

V gene TRBV20-1 combines with J gene TRBJ2-7; 11 bases match TRBD2. CDR1 and CDR2 from the germline V gene are DFQATT and SNEGSKA (reference sequence). This CDR3 has 17 residues. V lost 0 bases, J lost 6 bases, and 13 bases stayed unmatched. The CDR3 reads CSARDPLAGGGGGEQYF. The CDR3 DNA follows: TGCAGTGCTAGAGATCCTCTAGCGGGAGGTGGCGGGGGCGAGCAGTACTTC.

This clonotype has a count of ten or more. This chain links TRBV7-9 with TRBJ2-2; D unclear. Germline V gene sequence: CDR1 SEHNR, CDR2 FQNEAQ (reference sequence). Trimming took off 6 bases at V and 0 bases at J, with 8 bases between the two ends. This CDR3 is 14 amino acids long. Written as DNA, the CDR3 is TGTGCCAGCAGGGACCAGACGAACACCGGGGAGCTGTTTTTT. Protein: CASRDQTNTGELFF.

This clonotype was recorded at least ten times. The chain employs TRBV20-1 and TRBJ2-7, with D perhaps matching TRBD1 (6 bases). The CDR3 is 13 residues long. V was shortened by 4 bases and J by 4 bases, with 14 bases between the two germline ends. Germline V CDR1 and CDR2: DFQATT, SNEGSKA (reference sequence). The CDR3 sequence is CSAMTGRGYEQYF. CDR3 bases: TGCAGTGCTATGACAGGAAGGGGGTACGAGCAGTACTTC.

This clonotype was seen many times. The chain combines TRBV4-3 with TRBJ2-2; D gene ambiguous. V was cut by 1 base and J by 4 bases, with 13 bases left in between. Germline CDR1 LGHNA, CDR2 YSLEER. There are 16 residues in the CDR3. CDR3 sequence (DNA): TGCGCCAGCAGCCAAGGCAAAATGGGGTTCACCGGGGAGCTGTTTTTT. Protein: CASSQGKMGFTGELFF.

This clonotype occurred many times. V gene TRBV28 combines with J gene TRBJ1-1, with a weak D call TRBD1 (6 bases). V lost 3 bases, J lost 12 bases, and 17 bases lay in between. This CDR3 comprises 13 residues. The germline V gene has CDR1 MDHEN and CDR2 SYDVKM. The CDR3 nucleotides are TGTGCCAGCAGTTTTAGGAGCGAACAGGGACCTTTCTTT. It encodes CASSFRSEQGPFF.

This clonotype was seen ten or more times. The chain has TRBV6-2 or TRBV6-3 and TRBJ2-3, with D perhaps being TRBD1 or TRBD2 (6 bases each). In germline, CDR1 is MNHEY, CDR2 SVGEGT. Trimming left V 2 bases short and J 5 bases short, with 17 bases between. This CDR3 contains 16 residues. CDR3 bases: TGTGCCAGCAGTTACGAGGGGGGCAACCGAGGAGATACGCAGTATTTT. Its protein is CASSYEGGNRGDTQYF.

This clonotype has a count of ten or more. The chain employs TRBV20-1 and TRBJ2-7; 9 bases align to TRBD1. This CDR3 comprises 13 residues. After removal of 6 bases from V and 7 bases from J, the junction contained 10 bases not matched to a gene. Per germline, CDR1 DFQATT and CDR2 SNEGSKA (reference sequence). The CDR3 reads CSATGQGLWEQYF. The CDR3 DNA reads as TGCAGTGCAACCGGACAGGGGTTGTGGGAGCAGTACTTC.

Ten or more counts support this clonotype. The V call is TRBV4-1, the J call TRBJ2-3, with 9 positions matching TRBD2. The CDR3 covers 15 residues. Germline V gene lookup returns CDR1 MGHRA and CDR2 YSYEKL. Losses at the gene ends were 4 bases for V and 6 bases for J; bases not matched to a gene: 8. CDR3 protein: CASSRPGLASDTQYF. The CDR3 region has the DNA TGCGCCAGCAGCCGCCCGGGACTAGCATCGGATACGCAGTATTTT.

This clonotype was counted at least ten times. The V and J genes are TRBV20-1 and TRBJ1-1, with 8 bases lining up with TRBD1. The CDR3 consists of 13 residues. Trimming removed 5 bases from V and 1 base from J; junction bases left unmatched: 3. Germline-derived CDR1 and CDR2 are DFQATT and SNEGSKA (reference sequence). DNA for the CDR3: TGCAGTGCTTGGACAGGGCCGAACACTGAAGCTTTCTTT. Translated: CSAWTGPNTEAFF.

The sample holds many counts of this clonotype. The gene calls are TRBV7-2 and TRBJ1-6, with 8 bases identical to TRBD1. CDR1 and CDR2 from the germline V gene are SGHTA and FQGNSA. The CDR3 extends over 14 amino acids. The ends lost 5 bases at V and 9 bases at J; junction bases unmatched: 6. The CDR3 DNA reads as TGTGCCAGCAGCCGACAGGGGACGATTTCACCCCTCCACTTT. It is translated as CASSRQGTISPLHF.